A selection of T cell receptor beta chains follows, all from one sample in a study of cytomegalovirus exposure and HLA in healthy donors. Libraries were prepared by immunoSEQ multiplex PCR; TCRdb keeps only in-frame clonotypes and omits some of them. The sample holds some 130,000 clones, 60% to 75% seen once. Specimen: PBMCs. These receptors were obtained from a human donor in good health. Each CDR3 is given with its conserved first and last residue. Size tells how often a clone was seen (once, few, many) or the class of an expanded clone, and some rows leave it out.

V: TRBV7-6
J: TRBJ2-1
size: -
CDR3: CASSLGATGGYNEQFF

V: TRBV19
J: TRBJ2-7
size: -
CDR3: CASSSTSGSPYEQYF

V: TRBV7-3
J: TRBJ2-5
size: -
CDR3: CASSSGLAGGAETQYF

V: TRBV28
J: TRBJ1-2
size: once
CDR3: CASSPRQALGYTF

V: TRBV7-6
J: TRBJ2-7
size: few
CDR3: CAREASGSGDEQYF

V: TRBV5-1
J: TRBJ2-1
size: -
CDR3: CASSFGLAAEQFF

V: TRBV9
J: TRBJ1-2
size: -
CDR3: CASSNPGGGRVPGYTF

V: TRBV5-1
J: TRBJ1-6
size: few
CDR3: CASSEGQVGSPLHF

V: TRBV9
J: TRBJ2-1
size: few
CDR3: CASSVGGLAGGYNEQFF

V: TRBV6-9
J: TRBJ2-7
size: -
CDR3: CASFFPQRTSYEQYF

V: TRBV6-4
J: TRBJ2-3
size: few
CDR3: CASTSTSGSTDTQYF

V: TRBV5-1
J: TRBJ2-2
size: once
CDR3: CASSYDPMGEANTGELFF

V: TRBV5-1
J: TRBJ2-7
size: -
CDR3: CASSPDIGEQYF

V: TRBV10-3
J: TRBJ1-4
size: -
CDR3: CASAAGVADEKLFF

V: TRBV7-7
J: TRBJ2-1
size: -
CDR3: CASSLGPRVVSYNEQFF

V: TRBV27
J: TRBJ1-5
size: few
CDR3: CASSPTPGQPQHF

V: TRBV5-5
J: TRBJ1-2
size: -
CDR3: CASSLVGQELYGYTF

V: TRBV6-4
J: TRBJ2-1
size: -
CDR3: CASSVSGVGYNEQFF

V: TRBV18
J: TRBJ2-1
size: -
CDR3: CASSPPGAEQFF

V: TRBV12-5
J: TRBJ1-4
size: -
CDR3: CASGREGVYNEKLFF

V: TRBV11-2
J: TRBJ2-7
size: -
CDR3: CASSLGVRGEQYF

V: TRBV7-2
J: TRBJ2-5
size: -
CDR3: CASSLLDFGETQYF

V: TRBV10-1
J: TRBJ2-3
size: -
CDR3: CASSDGRSDTQYF

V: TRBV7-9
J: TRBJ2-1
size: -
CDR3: CASSLTGTTNSYNEQFF

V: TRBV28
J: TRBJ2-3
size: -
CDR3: CASRVGTEHPTDTQYF

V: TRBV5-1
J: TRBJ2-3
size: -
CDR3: CASSLRTGGITDTQYF

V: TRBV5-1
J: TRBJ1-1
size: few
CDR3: CASSFSMNTEAFF

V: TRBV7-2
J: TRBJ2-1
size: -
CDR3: CASSLGTSGTEQFF

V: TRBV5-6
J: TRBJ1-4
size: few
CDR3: CASSLRQGGEKLFF

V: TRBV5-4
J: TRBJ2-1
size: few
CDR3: CASSLTSGYNEQFF

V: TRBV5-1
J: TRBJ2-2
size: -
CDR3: CASSPAGGTQNTGELFF

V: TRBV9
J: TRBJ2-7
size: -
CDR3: CASSEDRDHEQYF

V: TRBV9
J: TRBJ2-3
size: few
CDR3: CASSTGLAGGTDTQYF

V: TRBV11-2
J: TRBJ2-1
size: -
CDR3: CASSPPGVTEQFF

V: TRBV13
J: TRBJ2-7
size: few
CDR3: CASSIASGTASYEQYF

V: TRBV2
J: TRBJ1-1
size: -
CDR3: CASSEEGQLNTEAFF

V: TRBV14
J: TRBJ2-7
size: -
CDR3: CASSQGGLLGGCYEQYF

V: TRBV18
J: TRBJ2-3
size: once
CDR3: CASSPRASGSGADTQYF

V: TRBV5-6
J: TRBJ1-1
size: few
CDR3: CASSFAGAAFF

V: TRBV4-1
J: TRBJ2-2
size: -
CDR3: CASSRDRGSGGELFF

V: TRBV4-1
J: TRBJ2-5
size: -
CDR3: CASSPLNRDTFQETQYF

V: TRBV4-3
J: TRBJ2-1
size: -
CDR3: CASSQGGGKFYNEQFF